The clone carrying this T cell receptor beta chain has a count of ten or more. The data were obtained in a study of T cells after yellow fever vaccination. The germline gives CDR1 LGHDT, CDR2 YNNKEL (reference sequence). The CDR3 runs to 13 residues. The germline V and J ends were trimmed by 3 bases and 3 bases, with 7 bases remaining between them. TCRdb re-called the 5' RACE reads with MiXCR, one entry per CDR3 protein. The sample has some 350,000 distinct CDR3 sequences, 3% to 4.5% seen once. This chain uses TRBV3-1 with TRBJ2-3; no clear D. Sequencing used PBMCs, obtained 5 days after the yellow fever booster vaccination. The TCR sequence derives from a man younger than 35 who received the YFV17D yellow fever vaccine. The CDR3 protein is CASSQVETDTQYF. DNA of the CDR3: TGTGCCAGCAGCCAGGTCGAGACAGATACGCAGTATTTT.